The next 30 T cell receptor beta chains were all read from a single sample in a study of blood T cell repertoires in COVID-19 (dated by TCRdb to 2018 to 2021). Library construction relied on the immunoSEQ multiplex PCR assay. TCRdb holds this immuneACCESS table with in-frame rearrangements only. Some clones are missing; in checked studies, unresolved V genes explain under half, and the rest has no known cause. The sample profile shows approximately 190,000 clones; approximately 90% of them were found once. The leading ten clones occupy 6% of the sample. The sample comprised peripheral blood. The receptors were sampled from a middle-aged man with active or convalescent COVID-19.

The chain employs TRBV28 and TRBJ1-4; TRBD1 agrees at 8 bases. The ends lost 0 bases at V and 0 bases at J; junction bases unmatched: 6. The CDR3 contains 18 residues. CDR1 MDHEN and CDR2 SYDVKM come from the germline V gene. The CDR3 region is CASSLWGRGRPTNEKLFF. CDR3 nucleotide sequence: TGTGCCAGCAGTTTATGGGGCAGGGGGCGGCCAACTAATGAAAAACTGTTTTTT.

The CDR3 spells CASSPRGGNTGELFF. Here the CDR3 DNA reads TGTGCCAGCAGCCCCCGAGGCGGGAACACCGGGGAGCTGTTTTTT. The chain has TRBV7-9 and TRBJ2-2, with D uncertain. V dropped 5 bases and J dropped 1 base, with 11 bases sitting between them. The CDR3 extends over 15 amino acids. The germline V gene has CDR1 SEHNR and CDR2 FQNEAQ (reference sequence).

The chain links TRBV5-1 to TRBJ1-1; 12 bases are shared with TRBD1. Germline trimming cut 7 bases from V and 5 bases from J; bases unmatched to any gene: 15. Looked up from germline, CDR1 is SGHRS and CDR2 is YFSETQ. The CDR3 is 17 amino acids. CDR3 protein: CASRLVGQGAARTEAFF. CDR3 bases: TGCGCCAGCCGCCTCGTGGGACAGGGGGCGGCGAGGACTGAAGCTTTCTTT. The full variable domain, with the rest looked up from reference TRBV5-1 and TRBJ1-1, is KAGVTQTPRYLIKTRGQQVTLSCSPISGHRSVSWYQQTPGQGLQFLFEYFSETQRNKGNFPGRFSGRQFSNSRSEMNVSTLELGDSALYLCASRLVGQGAARTEAFFGQGTRLTVV.

The chain is built from TRBV2 and TRBJ1-4; 10 bases are shared with TRBD1. The V and J ends lost 4 bases and 5 bases, in that order; junction bases with no gene match: 7. The CDR3 runs to 16 residues. Germline CDR1 reads SNHLY; CDR2 reads FYNNEI. The CDR3 loop reads CASSGRDRGENEKLFF. CDR3 nucleotide sequence: TGTGCCAGCAGTGGCCGGGACAGGGGCGAGAATGAAAAACTGTTTTTT.

The chain is built from TRBV29-1 and TRBJ2-2; D uncertain. CDR1 is SQVTM, CDR2 ANQGSEA, per germline. The CDR3 loop spans 14 amino acids. Trimming took 5 bases from V and 2 from J, leaving 12 bases between them. The CDR3 bases are TGCAGCGTTCAGGAACCCGCAAACACCGGGGAGCTGTTTTTT. Amino acid sequence: CSVQEPANTGELFF.

The gene calls are TRBV5-8 and TRBJ2-7; the D gene is possibly TRBD1 (7 bases). V lost 0 bases and J lost 2, with 18 bases in between. Per the germline V gene, CDR1 is SGHTS and CDR2 is YDEGEE. The CDR3 is made up of 17 amino acids. The CDR3 protein is CASSLGVGGRGAYEQYF. The CDR3 bases are TGTGCCAGCAGCTTGGGCGTTGGGGGCAGGGGGGCCTACGAGCAGTACTTC.

This sequence joins TRBV2 and TRBJ2-7; 14 bases agree with TRBD2. The CDR3 is 19 residues long. Trimming took 6 bases from V and 1 from J; bases not matched to a gene: 14. CDR1 SNHLY and CDR2 FYNNEI come from the germline V gene. Here the CDR3 reads CASRPGTSGGLSGSYEQYF. The CDR3 DNA follows: TGTGCCAGCAGGCCCGGGACTAGCGGGGGTTTGTCGGGGTCCTACGAGCAGTACTTC.

The V gene is TRBV9, the J gene TRBJ1-2; 8 bases map to TRBD1. V trimming: 3 bases; J trimming: 7 bases; junction bases outside the gene matches: 8. The CDR3 has 14 amino acids. The germline CDR1 and CDR2 sequences are SGDLS and YYNGEE. In DNA form, the CDR3 reads TGTGCCAGCAGCGGACAGGGGAGTCGGTCTGGCTACACCTTC. It encodes CASSGQGSRSGYTF. Complete variable domain (other parts from reference TRBV9 and TRBJ1-2): DSGVTQTPKHLITATGQRVTLRCSPRSGDLSVYWYQQSLDQGLQFLIQYYNGEERAKGNILERFSAQQFPDLHSELNLSSLELGDSALYFCASSGQGSRSGYTFGSGTRLTVV.

V is TRBV28 and J is TRBJ1-2; a weak D match, TRBD1 (5 bases). Germline V gives CDR1 MDHEN, CDR2 SYDVKM. Deletions cut 8 bases from V and 1 base from J, with 14 bases between. CDR3 length: 14 residues. As DNA, the CDR3 is TGTGCCAGCGCCCGGCAGGGCAGTAACTATGGCTACACCTTC. Translating gives CASARQGSNYGYTF.

This clone appeared a few times. The chain has TRBV4-2 and TRBJ2-1, with 11 positions matching TRBD2. V was clipped by 2 bases and J by 2 bases; unmatched bases: 8. Germline assignment: CDR1 LGHNA and CDR2 YNFKEQ. CDR3 size: 18 residues. The CDR3 region has the DNA TGTGCCAGCAGCCAAAGAGTAGCGGGAGGGCTCACCTACAATGAGCAGTTCTTC. Protein: CASSQRVAGGLTYNEQFF.

The V gene is TRBV2, the J gene TRBJ1-3, with a tentative D call TRBD1 (6 bases). The germline gives CDR1 SNHLY, CDR2 FYNNEI. CDR3 size: 14 residues. The V and J ends lost 3 bases and 4 bases respectively, with 10 bases between them. CDR3 region: CASSETGLGNTIYF. In DNA, the CDR3 is TGTGCCAGCAGTGAGACAGGTCTGGGAAACACCATATATTTT. The whole variable domain, filled in from reference TRBV2 and TRBJ1-3, reads EPEVTQTPSHQVTQMGQEVILRCVPISNHLYFYWYRQILGQKVEFLVSFYNNEISEKSEIFDDQFSVERPDGSNFTLKIRSTKLEDSAMYFCASSETGLGNTIYFGEGSWLTVV.

This chain links TRBV28 with TRBJ1-1; 11 bases match TRBD1. Per germline, CDR1 MDHEN and CDR2 SYDVKM. The trim removed 4 bases at V and 5 bases at J, leaving 9 bases unmatched. This CDR3 is 16 amino acids long. CDR3 sequence reads: CASSSPGDRGLTEAFF. The DNA of the CDR3 is TGTGCCAGCAGTTCACCAGGGGACAGGGGGTTAACTGAAGCTTTCTTT.

The table lists this clone with a count of one. V gene TRBV5-1 combines with J gene TRBJ2-5; 7 nucleotides match TRBD1. Trimming took 4 bases from V and 4 from J; bases not matched to a gene: 10. The CDR3 is 15 amino acids. The germline CDR1 and CDR2 sequences are SGHRS and YFSETQ. The CDR3 loop is CASSRKLQGTETQYF. CDR3 in DNA: TGCGCCAGCAGCAGAAAATTACAGGGGACAGAGACCCAGTACTTC.

CDR3 sequence reads: CASSLEDRVNTEAFF. In DNA form, the CDR3 reads TGCGCCAGCAGCTTGGAGGACAGGGTGAACACTGAAGCTTTCTTT. The chain uses TRBV5-1 and TRBJ1-1, with TRBD1 matching over 8 bases. V gave up 0 bases and J gave up 0 bases; unmatched junction bases: 1. CDR3 size: 15 residues. CDR1 and CDR2 from the germline V gene are SGHRS and YFSETQ.

The chain couples TRBV7-9 to TRBJ2-7, with 13 nucleotides matching TRBD2. CDR1 is SEHNR and CDR2 is FQNEAQ in the germline V gene (reference sequence). The CDR3 runs 17 residues. Trimming at V came to 6 bases and at J to 1 base, leaving 9 bases not matched to a gene. CDR3 DNA: TGTGCCAGCAGTCAGGGACTAGCGGGACTCCGGTCCTACGAGCAGTACTTC. It yields the protein CASSQGLAGLRSYEQYF.

V gene TRBV7-2 combines with J gene TRBJ1-2; 7 nucleotides agree with TRBD1. CDR1 is SGHTA and CDR2 is FQGNSA in the germline V gene. V shed 5 bases, J shed 7 bases, and the junction held 13 bases outside the gene matches. The CDR3 runs to 15 residues. In nucleotides, the CDR3 is TGTGCCAGCAGCCTTCAACGGGCAGGGGGTGGTGGCTACACCTTC. It encodes CASSLQRAGGGGYTF.

The chain employs TRBV5-1 and TRBJ2-1, with D maybe TRBD2 (6 bases). Trimming shortened V by 2 bases and J by 5 bases, and 20 bases separated the two germline ends. The CDR3 totals 17 residues. Germline CDR1 SGHRS, CDR2 YFSETQ. CDR3 in amino acids: CASSFESGWALDNEQFF. DNA for the CDR3: TGCGCCAGCAGCTTCGAGAGCGGGTGGGCTTTGGACAATGAGCAGTTCTTC.

The chain couples TRBV3-1 (or the pseudogene TRBV3-2) to TRBJ1-2; D remains unclear. V was cut by 4 bases and J by 4 bases, with 7 bases left in between. CDR3 length: 12 residues. Germline loops: CDR1 LGHDT, CDR2 YNNKEL (reference sequence). CDR3 bases: TGTGCCAGCAGCCGAAGGAGCTATGGCTACACCTTC. The encoded protein is CASSRRSYGYTF.

This clone was detected only once. The rearrangement joins TRBV28 to TRBJ2-6, with D maybe TRBD1 (5 bases). The CDR3 totals 16 residues. Germline-derived CDR1 and CDR2 are MDHEN and SYDVKM. Trimming removed 6 bases at V and 0 bases at J, with 12 bases between. CDR3 DNA sequence: TGTGCCAGCAGGGGGCAGGGTTACTCTGGGGCCAACGTCCTGACTTTC. Translating gives CASRGQGYSGANVLTF.

The rearrangement joins TRBV9 to TRBJ1-5; D unclear. The CDR3 is 14 residues long. CDR1 is SGDLS, CDR2 YYNGEE, per germline. V was pared by 3 bases and J by 0 bases, with 7 bases between. CDR3 protein: CASSGHNSNQPQHF. CDR3 in DNA: TGTGCCAGCAGCGGACATAATAGCAATCAGCCCCAGCATTTT.

V usage is TRBV5-8 and J usage is TRBJ2-7, with D unclear. The CDR3 has 13 residues. Germline-derived CDR1 and CDR2 are SGHTS and YDEGEE. V was trimmed by 4 bases and J by 3 bases, leaving 11 bases between them. The CDR3 reads CASSQYINYEQYF. CDR3 nucleotide sequence: TGTGCCAGCAGCCAGTACATAAACTACGAGCAGTACTTC.

The chain couples TRBV7-9 to TRBJ1-4, with a weak D call TRBD1 (6 bases). The CDR3 length is 14 residues. V lost 4 bases and J 3 bases, leaving 9 bases between the germline ends. Germline V gives CDR1 SEHNR, CDR2 FQNEAQ (reference sequence). In nucleotides, the CDR3 is TGTGCCAGCAGCTCGGACAGACCTAATGAAAAACTGTTTTTT. It codes for CASSSDRPNEKLFF.

V is TRBV5-1 and J is TRBJ1-1, with D perhaps TRBD1 (6 bases). V was shortened by 0 bases and J by 5 bases, with 14 bases between the two germline ends. The CDR3 covers 15 residues. The germline CDR1 and CDR2 sequences are SGHRS and YFSETQ. The CDR3 nucleotides are TGCGCCAGCAGCTTGGCCTCAGGGGCCCAAACTGAAGCTTTCTTT. This sequence encodes CASSLASGAQTEAFF.

The rearrangement links TRBV12-5 to TRBJ2-3; D might be TRBD2 (6 bases). CDR1 and CDR2 (germline): LGHNT, FRNRAP. The V gene lost 3 bases and the J gene lost 2 bases, with 12 bases spanning the gap. The CDR3 spans 15 residues. CDR3 amino acids: CASGFRGTNTDTQYF. CDR3 nucleotide sequence: TGTGCTAGTGGTTTTCGGGGGACCAACACAGATACGCAGTATTTT.

This clone has a single count. This chain uses TRBV30 with TRBJ2-1; TRBD2 matches at 7 bases. The V segment lost 0 bases and the J segment 10 bases; nucleotides outside the gene matches: 15. This CDR3 spans 16 amino acids. Germline loops: CDR1 GTSNPN, CDR2 SVGIG (reference sequence). The CDR3 DNA is TGTGCCTGGAGTGTACCGAGGCTAGCGGCATCTTGGGAGCAGTTCTTC. This encodes CAWSVPRLAASWEQFF.

The CDR3 DNA sequence: TGTGCCAGCAGTGTTAACAGGGACACCGGGGAGCTGTTTTTT. It specifies CASSVNRDTGELFF. The chain employs TRBV6-4 and TRBJ2-2; TRBD1 is a possible D gene (6 bases). CDR1 and CDR2 (germline): MRHNA, SNTAGT. CDR3 length: 14 amino acids. V shed 4 bases and J shed 3 bases, with 9 bases lying between them.

The V and J genes are TRBV5-1 and TRBJ2-7, with TRBD1 as a possible D gene (6 bases). Germline V CDR1 and CDR2: SGHRS, YFSETQ. The CDR3 length is 13 residues. The germline V and J ends were trimmed by 4 bases and 7 bases, with 15 bases remaining between them. CDR3 in DNA: TGCGCCAGCAGCCCGACAGGTTTTCGGGAGCAGTACTTC. Residues: CASSPTGFREQYF. The variable domain in full, completed from reference TRBV5-1 and TRBJ2-7, reads KAGVTQTPRYLIKTRGQQVTLSCSPISGHRSVSWYQQTPGQGLQFLFEYFSETQRNKGNFPGRFSGRQFSNSRSEMNVSTLELGDSALYLCASSPTGFREQYFGPGTRLTVT.

This clone was seen just once. J is TRBJ1-2 and V is TRBV7-3, with TRBD1 matching over 9 bases. This CDR3 is built from 13 residues. The germline gives CDR1 SGHTA, CDR2 FQGTGA. Trimming took 5 bases from V and 5 from J; bases not matched to a gene: 3. As DNA, the CDR3 is TGTGCCAGCAGCCCAGGACAGGGGTATGGCTACACCTTC. Its translation: CASSPGQGYGYTF.

The chain is built from TRBV7-9 and TRBJ1-6; 7 nucleotides match TRBD1. Germline V gene sequence: CDR1 SEHNR, CDR2 FQNEAQ (reference sequence). The CDR3 length is 17 residues. After removal of 4 bases from V and 10 bases from J, the junction contained 16 bases not matched to a gene. The CDR3 DNA follows: TGTGCCAGCAGCTCCATCGCGACAGGGAAAGGGCGATCACCCCTCCACTTT. This codes for CASSSIATGKGRSPLHF.

This chain links TRBV13 with TRBJ1-1; D possibly corresponds to TRBD1 (6 bases). Trimming left V 6 bases short and J 0 bases short, with 17 bases between. Germline assignment: CDR1 PRHDT and CDR2 FYEKMQ (reference sequence). CDR3 length equals 16 residues. CDR3 sequence reads: CASRVTGTRMNTEAFF. DNA for the CDR3: TGTGCCAGCAGGGTTACCGGGACAAGAATGAACACTGAAGCTTTCTTT.